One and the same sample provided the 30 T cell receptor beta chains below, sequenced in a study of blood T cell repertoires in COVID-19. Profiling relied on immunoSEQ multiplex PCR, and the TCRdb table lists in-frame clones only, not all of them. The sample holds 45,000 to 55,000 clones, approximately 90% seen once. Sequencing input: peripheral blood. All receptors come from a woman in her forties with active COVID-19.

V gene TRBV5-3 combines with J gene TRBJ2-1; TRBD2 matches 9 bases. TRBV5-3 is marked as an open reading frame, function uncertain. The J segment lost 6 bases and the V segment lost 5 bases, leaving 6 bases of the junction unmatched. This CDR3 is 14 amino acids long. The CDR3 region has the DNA TGTGCCAGAAGAGAGGCGCGGGGGGGCAATGAGCAGTTCTTC. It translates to CARREARGGNEQFF.

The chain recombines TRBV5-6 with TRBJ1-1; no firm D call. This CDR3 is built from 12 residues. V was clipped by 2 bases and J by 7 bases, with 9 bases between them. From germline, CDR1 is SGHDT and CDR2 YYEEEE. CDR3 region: CASSFDRDEAFF. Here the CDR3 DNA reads TGTGCCAGCAGCTTCGATCGAGATGAAGCTTTCTTT.

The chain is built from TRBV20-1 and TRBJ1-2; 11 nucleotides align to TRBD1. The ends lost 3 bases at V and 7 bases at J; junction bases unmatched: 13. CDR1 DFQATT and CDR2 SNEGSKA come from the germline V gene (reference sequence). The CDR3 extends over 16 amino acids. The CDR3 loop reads CSASQFGDRGGCGYTF. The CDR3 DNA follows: TGCAGTGCTAGTCAATTTGGGGACAGGGGGGGTTGTGGCTACACCTTC.

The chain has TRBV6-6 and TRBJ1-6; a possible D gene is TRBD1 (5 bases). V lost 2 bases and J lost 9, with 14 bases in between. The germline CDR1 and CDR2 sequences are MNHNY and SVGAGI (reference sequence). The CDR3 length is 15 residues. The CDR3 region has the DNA TGTGCCAGCAGTTACACCAGGGAGGAGGGTTCACCCCTCCACTTT. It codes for CASSYTREEGSPLHF.

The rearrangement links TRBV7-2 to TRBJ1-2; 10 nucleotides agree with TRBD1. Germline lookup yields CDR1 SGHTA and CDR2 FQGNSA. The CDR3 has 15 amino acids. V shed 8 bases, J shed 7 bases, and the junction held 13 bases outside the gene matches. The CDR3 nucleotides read TGTGCCAGCGGAAATCGACAGGGGGCTGGTAGTGGCTACACCTTC. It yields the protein CASGNRQGAGSGYTF.

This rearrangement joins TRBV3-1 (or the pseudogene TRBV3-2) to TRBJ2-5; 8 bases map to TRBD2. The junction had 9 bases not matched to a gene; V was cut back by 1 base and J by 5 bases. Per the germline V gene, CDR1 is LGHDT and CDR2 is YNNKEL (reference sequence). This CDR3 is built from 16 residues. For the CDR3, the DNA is TGTGCCAGCAGCCAAGGGGATGCGGGGGGCGCTGAGACCCAGTACTTC. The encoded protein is CASSQGDAGGAETQYF.

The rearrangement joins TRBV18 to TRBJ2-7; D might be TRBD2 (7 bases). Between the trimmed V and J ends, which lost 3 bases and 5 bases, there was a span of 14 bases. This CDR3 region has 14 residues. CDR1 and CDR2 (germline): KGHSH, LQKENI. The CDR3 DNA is TGTGCCAGCTCACCGGGGGGGCAGCCCAACGAGCAGTACTTC. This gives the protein CASSPGGQPNEQYF.

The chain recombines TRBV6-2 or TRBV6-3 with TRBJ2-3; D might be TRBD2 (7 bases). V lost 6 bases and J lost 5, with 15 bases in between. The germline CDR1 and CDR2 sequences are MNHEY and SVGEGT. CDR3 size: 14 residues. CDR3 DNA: TGTGCCAGCAGCAGGGCGGGGGCTGAAGATACGCAGTATTTT. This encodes CASSRAGAEDTQYF.

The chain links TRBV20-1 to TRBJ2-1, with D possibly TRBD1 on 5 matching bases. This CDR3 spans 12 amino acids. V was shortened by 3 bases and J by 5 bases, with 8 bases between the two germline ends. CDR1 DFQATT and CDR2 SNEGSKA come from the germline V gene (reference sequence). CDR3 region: CSASKGNNEQFF. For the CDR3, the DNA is TGCAGTGCTAGTAAGGGGAACAATGAGCAGTTCTTC.

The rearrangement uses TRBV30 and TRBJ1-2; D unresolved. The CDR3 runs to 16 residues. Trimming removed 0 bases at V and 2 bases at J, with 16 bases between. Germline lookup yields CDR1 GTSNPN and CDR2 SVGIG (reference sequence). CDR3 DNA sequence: TGTGCCTGGAGTGTACGGGAGGGTTTCAGAAACTATGGCTACACCTTC. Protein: CAWSVREGFRNYGYTF.

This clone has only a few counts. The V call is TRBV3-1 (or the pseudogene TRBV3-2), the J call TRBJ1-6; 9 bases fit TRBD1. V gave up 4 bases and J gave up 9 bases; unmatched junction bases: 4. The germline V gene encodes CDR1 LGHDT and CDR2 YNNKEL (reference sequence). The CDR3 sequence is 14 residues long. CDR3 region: CASSPGQGRSPLHF. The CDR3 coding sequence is TGTGCCAGCAGCCCTGGACAGGGGCGTTCACCCCTCCACTTT.

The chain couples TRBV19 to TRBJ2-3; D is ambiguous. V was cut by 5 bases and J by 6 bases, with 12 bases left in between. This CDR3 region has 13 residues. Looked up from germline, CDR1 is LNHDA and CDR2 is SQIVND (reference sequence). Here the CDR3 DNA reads TGTGCCAGTAGTTTATCCGGGTTTGATACGCAGTATTTT. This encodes CASSLSGFDTQYF. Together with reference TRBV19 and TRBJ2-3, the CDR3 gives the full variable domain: DGGITQSPKYLFRKEGQNVTLSCEQNLNHDAMYWYRQDPGQGLRLIYYSQIVNDFQKGDIAEGYSVSREKKESFPLTVTSAQKNPTAFYLCASSLSGFDTQYFGPGTRLTVL.

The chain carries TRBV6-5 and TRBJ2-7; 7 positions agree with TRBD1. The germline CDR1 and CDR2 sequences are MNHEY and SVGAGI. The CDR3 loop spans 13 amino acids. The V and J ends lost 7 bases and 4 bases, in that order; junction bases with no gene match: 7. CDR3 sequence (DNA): TGTGCCAGCATAAGAGGGGGCAGATACGAGCAGTACTTC. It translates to CASIRGGRYEQYF.

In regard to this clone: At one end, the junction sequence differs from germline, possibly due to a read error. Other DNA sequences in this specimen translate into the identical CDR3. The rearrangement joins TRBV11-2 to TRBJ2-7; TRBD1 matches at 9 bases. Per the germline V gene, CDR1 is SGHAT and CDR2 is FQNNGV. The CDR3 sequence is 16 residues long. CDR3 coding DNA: TGTGCTAGCAGCCAAGGCGGACAGGGGACCCTCTACGAGCAGTACTTC. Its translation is CASSQGGQGTLYEQYF. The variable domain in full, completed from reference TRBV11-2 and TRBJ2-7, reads EAGVAQSPRYKIIEKRQSVAFWCNPISGHATLYWYQQILGQGPKLLIQFQNNGVVDDSQLPKDRFSAERLKGVDSTLKIQPAKLEDSAVYLCASSQGGQGTLYEQYFGPGTRLTVT.

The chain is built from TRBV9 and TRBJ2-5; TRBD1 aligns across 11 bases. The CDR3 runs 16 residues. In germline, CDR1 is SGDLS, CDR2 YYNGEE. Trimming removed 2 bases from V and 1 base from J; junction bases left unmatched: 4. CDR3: CASSVGTGGSQETQYF. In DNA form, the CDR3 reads TGTGCCAGCAGCGTTGGGACAGGGGGTTCCCAAGAGACCCAGTACTTC.

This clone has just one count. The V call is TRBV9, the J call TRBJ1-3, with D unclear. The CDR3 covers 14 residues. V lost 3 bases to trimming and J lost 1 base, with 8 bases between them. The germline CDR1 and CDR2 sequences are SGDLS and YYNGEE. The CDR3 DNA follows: TGTGCCAGCAGCGGCATACTATCTGGAAACACCATATATTTT. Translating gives CASSGILSGNTIYF.

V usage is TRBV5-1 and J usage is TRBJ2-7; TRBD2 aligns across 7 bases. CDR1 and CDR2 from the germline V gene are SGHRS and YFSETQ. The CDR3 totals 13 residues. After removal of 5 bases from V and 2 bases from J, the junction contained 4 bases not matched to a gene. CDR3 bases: TGCGCCAGCAGGCGGACTAGAGCCTACGAGCAGTACTTC. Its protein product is CASRRTRAYEQYF. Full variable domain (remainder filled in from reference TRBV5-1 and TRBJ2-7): KAGVTQTPRYLIKTRGQQVTLSCSPISGHRSVSWYQQTPGQGLQFLFEYFSETQRNKGNFPGRFSGRQFSNSRSEMNVSTLELGDSALYLCASRRTRAYEQYFGPGTRLTVT.

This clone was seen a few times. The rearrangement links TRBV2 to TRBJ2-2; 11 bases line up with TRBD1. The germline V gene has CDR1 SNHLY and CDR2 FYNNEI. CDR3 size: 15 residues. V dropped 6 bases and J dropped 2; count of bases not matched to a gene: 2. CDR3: CASRGTGGNTGELFF. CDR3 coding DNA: TGTGCCAGCAGAGGGACAGGGGGAAACACCGGGGAGCTGTTTTTT.

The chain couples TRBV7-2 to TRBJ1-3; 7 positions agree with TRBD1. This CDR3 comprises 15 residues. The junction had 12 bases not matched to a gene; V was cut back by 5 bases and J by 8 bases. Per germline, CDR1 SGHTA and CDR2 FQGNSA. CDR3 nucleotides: TGTGCCAGCAGCGCTAGACAGGGTATGAGTGACACCATATATTTT. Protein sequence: CASSARQGMSDTIYF. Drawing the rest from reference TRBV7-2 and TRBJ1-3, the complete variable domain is GAGVSQSPSNKVTEKGKDVELRCDPISGHTALYWYRQSLGQGLEFLIYFQGNSAPDKSGLPSDRFSAERTGGSVSTLTIQRTQQEDSAVYLCASSARQGMSDTIYFGEGSWLTVV.

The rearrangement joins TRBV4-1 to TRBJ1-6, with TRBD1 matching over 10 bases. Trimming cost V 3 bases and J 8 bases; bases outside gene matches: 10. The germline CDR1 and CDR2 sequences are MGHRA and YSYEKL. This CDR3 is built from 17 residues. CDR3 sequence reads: CASSQGLNGQGDSPLHF. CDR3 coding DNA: TGCGCCAGCAGCCAGGGACTAAATGGACAGGGGGATTCACCCCTCCACTTT.

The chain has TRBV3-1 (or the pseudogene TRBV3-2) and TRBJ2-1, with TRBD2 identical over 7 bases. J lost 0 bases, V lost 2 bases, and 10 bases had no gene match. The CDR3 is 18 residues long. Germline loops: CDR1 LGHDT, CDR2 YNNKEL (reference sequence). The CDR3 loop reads CASSQSKPGGSSYNEQFF. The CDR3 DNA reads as TGTGCCAGCAGCCAATCTAAACCCGGCGGGAGCTCCTACAATGAGCAGTTCTTC.

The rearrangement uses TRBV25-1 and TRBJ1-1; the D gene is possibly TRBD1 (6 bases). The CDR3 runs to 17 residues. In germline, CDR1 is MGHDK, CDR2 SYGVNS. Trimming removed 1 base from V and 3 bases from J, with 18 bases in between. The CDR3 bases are TGTGCCAGCAGTGAATCTAAAGTCCGACAGGCCGACACTGAAGCTTTCTTT. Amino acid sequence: CASSESKVRQADTEAFF.

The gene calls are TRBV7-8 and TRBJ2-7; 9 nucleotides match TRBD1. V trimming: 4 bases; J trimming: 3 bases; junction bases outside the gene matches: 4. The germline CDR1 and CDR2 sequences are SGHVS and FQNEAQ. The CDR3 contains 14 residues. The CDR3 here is CASSSRDRVYEQYF. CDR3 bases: TGTGCCAGCAGCTCCCGGGACAGGGTCTACGAGCAGTACTTC.

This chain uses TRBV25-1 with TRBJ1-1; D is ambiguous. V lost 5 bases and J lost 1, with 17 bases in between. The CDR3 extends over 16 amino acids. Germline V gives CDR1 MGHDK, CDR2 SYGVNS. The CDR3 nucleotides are TGTGCCAGCAGTCCTGTGGAGGGAAAGGGGAACACTGAAGCTTTCTTT. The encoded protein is CASSPVEGKGNTEAFF.

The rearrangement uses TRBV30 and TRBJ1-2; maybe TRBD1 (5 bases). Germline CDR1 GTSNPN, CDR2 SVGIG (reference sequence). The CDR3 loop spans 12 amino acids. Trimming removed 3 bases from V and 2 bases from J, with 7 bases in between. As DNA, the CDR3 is TGTGCCTGGAGGACAGTGAACTATGGCTACACCTTC. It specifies CAWRTVNYGYTF.

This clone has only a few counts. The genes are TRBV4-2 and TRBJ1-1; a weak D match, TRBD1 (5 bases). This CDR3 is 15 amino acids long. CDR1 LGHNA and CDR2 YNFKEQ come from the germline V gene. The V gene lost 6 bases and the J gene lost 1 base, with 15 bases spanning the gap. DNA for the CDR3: TGTGCCAGCAGAACGACAGCGACATCGAACACTGAAGCTTTCTTT. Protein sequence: CASRTTATSNTEAFF.

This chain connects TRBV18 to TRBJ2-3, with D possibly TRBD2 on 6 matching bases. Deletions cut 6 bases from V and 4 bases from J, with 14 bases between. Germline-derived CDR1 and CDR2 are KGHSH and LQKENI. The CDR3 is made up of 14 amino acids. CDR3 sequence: CASSSRRVADTQYF. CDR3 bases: TGTGCCAGCTCCTCGAGGAGGGTTGCAGATACGCAGTATTTT.

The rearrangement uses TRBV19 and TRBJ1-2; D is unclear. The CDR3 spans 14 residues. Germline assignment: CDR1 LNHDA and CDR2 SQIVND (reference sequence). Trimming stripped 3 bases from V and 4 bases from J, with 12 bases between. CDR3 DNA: TGTGCCAGTAGTATGGCCAGTTTAAGCTATGGCTACACCTTC. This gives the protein CASSMASLSYGYTF.

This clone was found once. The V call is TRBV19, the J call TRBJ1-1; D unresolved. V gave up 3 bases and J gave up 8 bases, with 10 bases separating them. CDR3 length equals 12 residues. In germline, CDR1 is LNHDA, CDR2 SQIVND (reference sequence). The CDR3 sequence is CASSISRREAFF. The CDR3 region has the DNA TGTGCCAGTAGTATCTCGAGGAGGGAAGCTTTCTTT.

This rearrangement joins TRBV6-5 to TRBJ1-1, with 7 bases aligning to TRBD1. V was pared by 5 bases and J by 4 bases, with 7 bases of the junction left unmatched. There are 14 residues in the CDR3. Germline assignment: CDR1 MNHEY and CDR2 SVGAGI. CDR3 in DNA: TGTGCCAGCAGTCCCCAGGGGGTTACCACTGAAGCTTTCTTT. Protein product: CASSPQGVTTEAFF.